Listed below are T cell receptor beta chains from one sample, sequenced in a study of T cell responses to AZD1222 COVID-19 vaccine. Clones were sequenced by immunoSEQ multiplex PCR, and TCRdb holds only the in-frame ones, with some missing. Of about 170,000 clones in the sample, roughly nine tenths were seen once. The specimen was peripheral blood, collected 28 days after the second AZD1222 dose. The receptors were sampled from an adult who received the AZD1222 COVID-19 vaccine. The CDR3 runs from the conserved cysteine through the conserved F or W. The D gene is left open where the match is weak. A clone size is listed for some rows: how often the clone was seen (once, few, many), or a class if it is expanded.

CDR3nt | CDR3aa | abundance | d_gene | j_gene | v_gene
TGTGCCACCAGCAGAGATGGTGGGGGGAGCAATGAGCAGTTCTTC | CATSRDGGGSNEQFF | - | - | TRBJ2-1 | TRBV15
TGTGCCAGCAGCCAAATAGGGACTAGCGGATCCTACGAGCAGTACTTC | CASSQIGTSGSYEQYF | - | TRBD2 | TRBJ2-7 | TRBV3-1/TRBV3-2
TGCGCCAGCAGCCAAGTGGTGGGGGCCGGTTACGAGCAGTACTTC | CASSQVVGAGYEQYF | - | - | TRBJ2-7 | TRBV4-1
TGTGCTAGCCGAGGTATATCCTACGAGCAGTACTTC | CASRGISYEQYF | - | - | TRBJ2-7 | TRBV12-5
TGTGCCAGCAGCTTGCTGACAGGAGAAGCTTTCTTT | CASSLLTGEAFF | - | - | TRBJ1-1 | TRBV7-9
TGCGCCAGCACTCTTTCGGGGTCGGGGACTGAAGCTTTCTTT | CASTLSGSGTEAFF | - | - | TRBJ1-1 | TRBV10-2
TGTGCCAGCAGTGAAGGGGCAGCGGGGGGAGATACGCAGTATTTT | CASSEGAAGGDTQYF | once | TRBD2 | TRBJ2-3 | TRBV6-1
TGTGCCAGCAGCTTAGAACGGAACACTGAAGCTTTCTTT | CASSLERNTEAFF | - | - | TRBJ1-1 | TRBV7-8
TGTGCCAGCAGCCTACGCCCCGGGACTAGCACTGAGCAGTTCTTC | CASSLRPGTSTEQFF | - | TRBD2 | TRBJ2-1 | TRBV5-8
TGTGCCAGCAGCTGGACCGGGACACGGTATTATGTGGGTGAAGCTTTCTTT | CASSWTGTRYYVGEAFF | - | - | TRBJ1-1 | TRBV5-5
TGTGCCAGCAGTTATCGGGACGGTACCTATGGCTACACCTTC | CASSYRDGTYGYTF | - | - | TRBJ1-2 | TRBV27
TGCGCCAGCAGCGCAGGACTAGCGGGGGGGCCGGACACCGGGGAGCTGTTTTTT | CASSAGLAGGPDTGELFF | - | TRBD2 | TRBJ2-2 | TRBV5-1
TGTGCCAGCAGCGTAGCGGCAGGGCTTGTGGCAGATACGCAGTATTTT | CASSVAAGLVADTQYF | - | - | TRBJ2-3 | TRBV9
TGTGCCAGCAGTTCCCCCCGGGGGGCAGATACGCAGTATTTT | CASSSPRGADTQYF | few | TRBD2 | TRBJ2-3 | TRBV6-2/TRBV6-3
TGTGCCAGCTCACCCAAGGAGGCCGGGGAGCTGTTTTTT | CASSPKEAGELFF | - | - | TRBJ2-2 | TRBV18
TGTGCCAGCAGCTCTATTCGGGGTGAGCAGTTCTTC | CASSSIRGEQFF | - | - | TRBJ2-1 | TRBV3-1/TRBV3-2
TGCGCCAGCAGCTTGTCAGGGGGCGATGGTGAAGCTTTCTTT | CASSLSGGDGEAFF | - | TRBD1 | TRBJ1-1 | TRBV5-1
TGTGCCAGCAGCTACAGCACCGGGGAGCTGTTTTTT | CASSYSTGELFF | - | - | TRBJ2-2 | TRBV2
TGTGCCATCAGTGAGGAAAACAGGGCTCCAAGCACAGATACGCAGTATTTT | CAISEENRAPSTDTQYF | - | - | TRBJ2-3 | TRBV10-3
TGTGCCAGCAGCCAAGAGGAGAGTGGGACTAGCTACGAGCAGTACTTC | CASSQEESGTSYEQYF | - | TRBD2 | TRBJ2-7 | TRBV4-2
TGTGCCAGCACCTCGGGGAGACGCTACGAGCAGTACTTC | CASTSGRRYEQYF | - | - | TRBJ2-7 | TRBV2
TGTGCCAGCAGTGTTAGTTTGAACAGCCGATTACCCGAGCAGTACTTC | CASSVSLNSRLPEQYF | - | - | TRBJ2-7 | TRBV2
TGTGCCAGCAGCCAGTCTTACAGGGAGACCCAGTACTTC | CASSQSYRETQYF | - | - | TRBJ2-5 | TRBV14
TGTGCCAGCAGCTTGATCCCGGGACAGAGTCAAGAGACCCAGTACTTC | CASSLIPGQSQETQYF | - | TRBD1 | TRBJ2-5 | TRBV5-6
TGTGCTAGTGGTCCGACCAGGGGGAACTATGGCTACACCTTC | CASGPTRGNYGYTF | - | TRBD1 | TRBJ1-2 | TRBV12-5
TGTGCCAGTAGTATAGCGAGAGAAGCTTTCTTT | CASSIAREAFF | - | - | TRBJ1-1 | TRBV19
TGTGCCAGCAGCCTCGGACGGAACTACGAGCAGTACTTC | CASSLGRNYEQYF | - | - | TRBJ2-7 | TRBV11-3
TGTGCCAGCAGCTTAGTTACAGGGGGCCACTATGGCTACACCTTC | CASSLVTGGHYGYTF | - | TRBD1 | TRBJ1-2 | TRBV7-9
TGTGCCAGCAGCTTGCTGGACAGTGCTTATCAGCCCCAGCATTTT | CASSLLDSAYQPQHF | - | - | TRBJ1-5 | TRBV7-8
TGTGCCAGCAGTCAAGGCAGTATGGACAATCAGCCCCAGCATTTT | CASSQGSMDNQPQHF | few | - | TRBJ1-5 | TRBV9
TGTGCCAGCAGCCCCAGGACAGGGGGTTGGGACGAGCAGTACTTC | CASSPRTGGWDEQYF | - | TRBD1 | TRBJ2-7 | TRBV7-6
TGTGCCAGCAGCCAAGTGGACATATCCTACGAGCAGTACTTC | CASSQVDISYEQYF | - | - | TRBJ2-7 | TRBV4-2
TGTGCCAGCAGCTTAGTAGGGTTGAACACTGAAGCTTTCTTT | CASSLVGLNTEAFF | - | - | TRBJ1-1 | TRBV7-9
TGCGCCAGCAGCCAAGGTCTTATGGGGCGGCGTGGCTACACCTTC | CASSQGLMGRRGYTF | - | - | TRBJ1-2 | TRBV4-1
TGTGCCAGCAGTCCCGGGACAGTCAGCAATCAGCCCCAGCATTTT | CASSPGTVSNQPQHF | - | TRBD1 | TRBJ1-5 | TRBV27
TGTGCCAGCAGTCAGGTGAACACTGAAGCTTTCTTT | CASSQVNTEAFF | - | - | TRBJ1-1 | TRBV6-2/TRBV6-3
TGCGCCAGCAGCTTGGAGGGTATGATCGCCGGGGAGCTGTTTTTT | CASSLEGMIAGELFF | - | - | TRBJ2-2 | TRBV5-1
TGTGCCAGCAGCCAAACACCTCATAGTCCGGTCTATGGCTACACCTTC | CASSQTPHSPVYGYTF | - | - | TRBJ1-2 | TRBV3-1/TRBV3-2
TGTGCCAGCTCACCCCCGAGAGGTACCTACGAGCAGTACTTC | CASSPPRGTYEQYF | - | - | TRBJ2-7 | TRBV18
TGCGCCAGCAGCCAAGATCCCATCGATCTTTTTTTCCGTGGGGACCTAGGGTATGGCTACACCTTC | CASSQDPIDLFFRGDLGYGYTF | - | - | TRBJ1-2 | TRBV4-3
TGCGCCAGCAGCCAAGATGTTCAGTTCGGCGAGCAGTACTTC | CASSQDVQFGEQYF | - | - | TRBJ2-7 | TRBV4-3
TGTGCCAGCTCCCCAACCGTCCCCTACGAGCAGTACTTC | CASSPTVPYEQYF | - | - | TRBJ2-7 | TRBV18
TGTGCCAGCAGCCAAGGGCTAGCGGGGGTAGGGGAGCTGTTTTTT | CASSQGLAGVGELFF | - | TRBD2 | TRBJ2-2 | TRBV3-1/TRBV3-2
TGTGCCAGCAGCCCGTGGTGGGACGGCTCTGGGGCCAACGTCCTGACTTTC | CASSPWWDGSGANVLTF | few | - | TRBJ2-6 | TRBV4-2
TGTGCCAGCAGACGGGTAGCGGGGATCCAAGAGACCCAGTACTTC | CASRRVAGIQETQYF | - | TRBD2 | TRBJ2-5 | TRBV5-4
TGTGCCAGCAGCTTGGAACAGGGGCCCTACGAGCAGTACTTC | CASSLEQGPYEQYF | - | TRBD1 | TRBJ2-7 | TRBV5-4
TGTGCCAGCAGCCTTCCCCATCGTGAAGCTTTCTTT | CASSLPHREAFF | - | - | TRBJ1-1 | TRBV21-1
TGTGCTAGTGGTTTTTTTTCAATGTCGGACGAGCAGTACTTC | CASGFFSMSDEQYF | - | - | TRBJ2-7 | TRBV12-5
TGTGCCAGTAGTATTCTTCAGTTCACCGGGGAGCTGTTTTTT | CASSILQFTGELFF | - | - | TRBJ2-2 | TRBV19
TGCGCCAGCAGCCAAGATCGAGAGTACACTGAAGCTTTCTTT | CASSQDREYTEAFF | - | - | TRBJ1-1 | TRBV4-1
TGTGCCAGCAGTGAGTGGGACAGGGGGCAGCCCCAGCATTTT | CASSEWDRGQPQHF | - | TRBD1 | TRBJ1-5 | TRBV6-1
TGTGCCAGCAGCTTAGGAGGGGCGGGGGGAGAGACCCAGTACTTC | CASSLGGAGGETQYF | - | TRBD2 | TRBJ2-5 | TRBV11-2
TGTGCCAGCAGCTTGGGAGACAGGGGGCCAATTTCACCCCTCCACTTT | CASSLGDRGPISPLHF | - | TRBD1 | TRBJ1-6 | TRBV5-6
TGTGCCAGCAGCCTGGGAGACAGGAACAATGAGCAGTTCTTC | CASSLGDRNNEQFF | - | - | TRBJ2-1 | TRBV11-3
TGTGCCAGCAGCCAAGGTAGCGGGGGACCCTTCAATGAGCAGTTCTTC | CASSQGSGGPFNEQFF | - | TRBD2 | TRBJ2-1 | TRBV4-2
TGTGCCAGCTCACCCCAGGGATCCAATCAGCCCCAGCATTTT | CASSPQGSNQPQHF | - | - | TRBJ1-5 | TRBV18
TGTGCCAGCAGCCAAGGAAACAGGGGGAGGACTGAAGCTTTCTTT | CASSQGNRGRTEAFF | - | TRBD1 | TRBJ1-1 | TRBV4-2